These T cell receptor beta chains were read from a single sample in a study of post-analysis software for immune sequencing data. TCRdb analysed the PCR reads with MiXCR anew, one entry per CDR3 protein. The sample has about 760,000 distinct CDR3 sequences, roughly 29% seen once. The sample taken for sequencing was blood. The receptors were gathered from a girl aged 10 to 17 with multiple sclerosis. The CDR3 runs from the conserved cysteine through the conserved F or W. Each record gives: J gene, D gene, V gene, clone size, CDR3 protein, CDR3 DNA. D genes are given only for firm matches. The size entry is marked missing in some rows and otherwise reads once, few, many or a size class.

TRBJ2-1,TRBD2,TRBV5-1,few,CASSGGTSGMNEQFF,TGCGCCAGCAGCGGCGGGACTAGCGGGATGAATGAGCAGTTCTTC
TRBJ2-3,.,TRBV4-3,.,CANSQDWGARSTDTQYF,TGCGCCAACAGCCAAGATTGGGGGGCAAGGTCTACAGATACGCAGTATTTT
TRBJ2-4,TRBD1,TRBV12-3/TRBV12-4,few,CASSLTGQPKNIQYF,TGTGCCAGCAGTTTAACGGGACAGCCTAAAAACATTCAGTACTTC
TRBJ2-3,.,TRBV29-1,many,CSVDRLAADTQYF,TGCAGCGTTGATCGGCTAGCTGCAGATACGCAGTATTTT
TRBJ2-7,TRBD2,TRBV20-1,few,CSAGGGLAVSYEQYF,TGCAGTGCTGGCGGGGGACTAGCGGTTTCCTACGAGCAGTACTTC
TRBJ1-2,TRBD1,TRBV7-2,.,CASSSQGGPYGYTF,TGTGCCAGCAGCTCACAGGGGGGTCCTTATGGCTACACCTTC
TRBJ2-7,.,TRBV5-1,.,CASSPSADSYEQYF,TGCGCCAGCAGCCCCTCGGCCGACTCCTACGAGCAGTACTTC
TRBJ2-5,TRBD1,TRBV28,many,CASSPGQGETQYF,TGTGCCAGCAGTCCGGGACAGGGAGAGACCCAGTACTTC
TRBJ2-5,TRBD2,TRBV7-2,many,CASSRFRTSGTQETQYF,TGTGCCAGCAGCCGATTTAGGACTAGCGGGACCCAAGAGACCCAGTACTTC
TRBJ2-4,.,TRBV28,.,CASRTEAKNIQYF,TGTGCCAGCAGGACAGAGGCCAAAAACATTCAGTACTTC
TRBJ2-1,.,TRBV21-1,.,CASSRTGANEQFF,TGTGCCAGCAGCAGGACCGGGGCAAACGAGCAGTTCTTC
TRBJ2-7,.,TRBV29-1,.,CSVEVEGAYEQYF,TGCAGCGTTGAGGTAGAAGGGGCCTACGAGCAGTACTTC
TRBJ1-2,TRBD1,TRBV6-5,.,CASSHSGRGGGYTF,TGTGCCAGCAGCCATTCCGGCAGGGGGGGTGGCTACACCTTC
TRBJ2-1,.,TRBV20-1,few,CSARGQLSYNEQFF,TGCAGTGCTAGAGGTCAGCTCTCCTACAATGAGCAGTTCTTC
TRBJ1-1,.,TRBV20-1,few,CSARTKVDTEAFF,TGCAGTGCTAGAACAAAAGTCGACACTGAAGCTTTCTTT
TRBJ2-3,TRBD2,TRBV11-2,few,CASNNGRGTDTQYF,TGTGCCAGCAACAATGGGAGGGGCACAGATACGCAGTATTTT
TRBJ1-2,.,TRBV20-1,.,CSARSAESWGYTF,TGCAGTGCTAGATCGGCGGAGTCATGGGGCTACACCTTC
TRBJ2-7,TRBD2,TRBV18,.,CASSPDLGTTYEQYF,TGTGCCAGCTCACCTGACTTAGGGACTACCTACGAGCAGTACTTC
TRBJ2-4,.,TRBV3-1,.,CASSQDIDIQYF,TGTGCCAGCAGCCAAGATATCGACATTCAGTACTTC
TRBJ2-7,TRBD1,TRBV12-3/TRBV12-4,.,CASSLAYRDRVHEQYF,TGTGCCAGCAGTTTAGCATACCGGGACAGGGTTCACGAGCAGTACTTC
TRBJ2-6,.,TRBV3-1,few,CASSQDYRFGGSGANVLTF,TGTGCCAGCAGCCAAGATTACAGATTCGGGGGCTCTGGGGCCAACGTCCTGACTTTC
TRBJ2-7,.,TRBV7-2,few,CASSLEAVGWSGQYF,TGTGCCAGCAGCTTAGAGGCAGTCGGGTGGTCTGGGCAGTACTTC
TRBJ2-5,.,TRBV12-3/TRBV12-4,few,CASSRATIQETQYF,TGTGCCAGCTCCAGGGCGACGATTCAAGAGACCCAGTACTTC
TRBJ2-7,.,TRBV5-5,few,CASSLELGRSYEQYF,TGTGCCAGCAGCTTGGAATTGGGACGGAGCTACGAGCAGTACTTC
TRBJ2-1,.,TRBV4-3,.,CASSQEIGEVNEQFF,TGCGCCAGCAGCCAAGAGATCGGGGAGGTCAATGAGCAGTTCTTC
TRBJ2-5,TRBD2,TRBV7-2,few,CASSKRGGPRETQYF,TGTGCCAGCAGCAAGAGGGGAGGGCCCCGGGAGACCCAGTACTTC
TRBJ2-1,.,TRBV4-2,few,CASASPKRSSYNEQFF,TGTGCCAGTGCCTCACCCAAACGAAGCTCCTACAATGAGCAGTTCTTC
TRBJ2-5,.,TRBV9,many,CASSHGTPLSETQYF,TGTGCCAGCAGCCACGGGACTCCACTATCGGAGACCCAGTACTTC
TRBJ2-7,.,TRBV7-2,many,CASSFGGMAYEQYF,TGTGCCAGCAGCTTCGGCGGGATGGCATACGAGCAGTACTTC
TRBJ2-1,TRBD2,TRBV7-2,.,CASSVPGLAGIHNEQFF,TGTGCCAGCAGCGTCCCGGGACTAGCGGGAATCCACAATGAGCAGTTCTTC
TRBJ2-4,TRBD2,TRBV20-1,.,CSASADLWGGDFTSLAKNIQYF,TGCAGTGCTAGCGCGGATCTTTGGGGGGGAGACTTCACTTCTCTAGCCAAAAACATTCAGTACTTC
TRBJ1-1,.,TRBV2,once,CASRPGPSNTEAFF,TGTGCCAGCAGACCGGGACCTTCGAACACTGAAGCTTTCTTT
TRBJ1-6,.,TRBV27,.,CASSLQGVNNSPLHF,TGTGCCAGCAGTCTCCAGGGAGTGAATAATTCACCCCTCCACTTT
TRBJ2-5,TRBD2,TRBV7-2,few,CASSLTAGVETQYF,TGTGCCAGCAGCTTAACGGCGGGGGTTGAGACCCAGTACTTC
TRBJ1-2,TRBD1,TRBV28,.,CASSSPDRGPANYGYTF,TGTGCCAGCAGTTCCCCGGACAGGGGTCCTGCTAACTATGGCTACACCTTC
TRBJ2-1,.,TRBV29-1,few,CSTGQEKEQFF,TGCAGCACGGGACAAGAAAAGGAGCAGTTCTTC
TRBJ2-1,TRBD2,TRBV3-1,many,CASSPGLALNEQFF,TGTGCCAGCAGCCCGGGACTAGCCTTGAATGAGCAGTTCTTC
TRBJ1-2,.,TRBV6-5,.,CASRLQQGRGHGYTF,TGTGCCAGCAGGCTACAACAGGGTAGGGGCCATGGCTACACCTTC
TRBJ1-2,.,TRBV3-1,.,CASSLLGRGQDYGYTF,TGTGCCAGCAGCCTCCTCGGGCGGGGTCAAGACTATGGCTACACCTTC
TRBJ1-2,TRBD1,TRBV7-2,.,CASSFGGGAARYGYTF,TGTGCCAGCAGCTTTGGAGGGGGCGCCGCTAGATATGGCTACACCTTC
TRBJ2-7,.,TRBV20-1,few,CSASHQGTGRDEQYF,TGCAGTGCTAGCCACCAAGGGACCGGTCGAGACGAGCAGTACTTC
TRBJ2-3,.,TRBV20-1,.,CSARQFADTQYF,TGCAGTGCTAGGCAATTTGCAGATACGCAGTATTTT
TRBJ1-1,.,TRBV29-1,.,CSVTRESTNTEAFF,TGCAGCGTTACGAGGGAGTCGACGAACACTGAAGCTTTCTTT
TRBJ2-2,.,TRBV6-1,.,CASSEPAGAVAGELFF,TGTGCCAGCAGTGAACCGGCAGGGGCGGTTGCCGGGGAGCTGTTTTTT
TRBJ1-1,.,TRBV5-1,.,CASSLGGARNTEAFF,TGCGCCAGCAGCTTGGGAGGGGCGAGGAACACTGAAGCTTTCTTT